Below are 11 T cell receptor beta chains sequenced from a single sample in a study of cytomegalovirus exposure and HLA in healthy donors. Researchers ran the PCR with 60 Vbeta and 13 Jbeta primers. Repertoires were generated with immunoSEQ multiplex PCR, while TCRdb's copy carries only in-frame clones and drops some. The table includes roughly 130,000 clones, over 70% detected once. Source material: PBMCs. Receptors were obtained from a woman aged 40 to 49 in good health and CMV-seronegative.

A word on this clone: Compared with germline, one end of the junction differs, possibly owing to a read error. The chain joins TRBV4-1 to TRBJ2-7; 9 nucleotides align to TRBD2. CDR1 is MGHRA and CDR2 is YSYEKL in the germline V gene. This CDR3 has 14 residues. The CDR3 DNA sequence: TGCGCCAGCAGCCAAGAGGGACTAGCAACCGACCAACACTTC. This codes for CASSQEGLATDQHF.

This clone was counted a few times. The V and J genes are TRBV29-1 and TRBJ2-1; 12 nucleotides line up with TRBD2. Germline lookup yields CDR1 SQVTM and CDR2 ANQGSEA. V lost 6 bases to trimming and J lost 12 bases; unmatched junction nucleotides: 15. There are 15 residues in the CDR3. The CDR3, as DNA: TGCAGCGTCCGACTTCACCCGACTAGCGGGAGCTCGCAGTTCTTC. Amino acids: CSVRLHPTSGSSQFF.

This rearrangement joins TRBV19 to TRBJ2-5; 7 positions match TRBD1. The CDR3 is 14 residues long. Losses at the gene ends were 6 bases for V and 5 bases for J; bases not matched to a gene: 9. Germline V CDR1 and CDR2: LNHDA, SQIVND (reference sequence). The CDR3 bases are TGTGCCAGTAGCAATCCGGGACAGTTCGAGACCCAGTACTTC. This sequence encodes CASSNPGQFETQYF.

The CDR3 is CASSHGSYEQYF. The CDR3 DNA reads TGTGCCAGCAGCCACGGCTCCTACGAGCAGTACTTC. The J gene is TRBJ2-7, the V gene TRBV4-2, with no clear D. The CDR3 sequence is 12 residues long. Germline V gene sequence: CDR1 LGHNA, CDR2 YNFKEQ. Deletions cut 3 bases from V and 0 bases from J, with 3 bases between.

The chain has TRBV9 and TRBJ1-4, with 7 positions matching TRBD1. This CDR3 has 16 residues. Trimming took 3 bases from V and 5 from J; bases not matched to a gene: 10. CDR1 is SGDLS and CDR2 is YYNGEE in the germline V gene. This chain's CDR3 is CASSAPAGTANEKLFF. The CDR3 DNA sequence: TGTGCCAGCAGCGCCCCGGCCGGGACAGCGAATGAAAAACTGTTTTTT.

The V and J genes are TRBV5-8 and TRBJ1-5; D is uncertain. In germline, CDR1 is SGHTS, CDR2 YDEGEE. Trimming removed 0 bases at V and 0 bases at J, with 7 bases between. The CDR3 length is 15 residues. The CDR3, as DNA: TGTGCCAGCAGCTTGGGACTCAATAGCAATCAGCCCCAGCATTTT. Protein sequence: CASSLGLNSNQPQHF.

This sequence joins TRBV19 and TRBJ2-7, with 9 bases lining up with TRBD2. The V gene end was trimmed by 3 bases and the J gene end by 6 bases; junction bases not matched to a gene: 6. This CDR3 is 14 amino acids long. CDR1 is LNHDA, CDR2 SQIVND, per germline (reference sequence). CDR3 nucleotides: TGTGCCAGTAGTATTATAGCGGGAGTGCCCGAGCAGTACTTC. Encoded protein: CASSIIAGVPEQYF.

This chain links TRBV5-4 with TRBJ1-2, with D perhaps matching TRBD1 (5 bases). Germline lookup yields CDR1 SGHNT and CDR2 YYREEE (reference sequence). V lost 1 base and J 3 bases, leaving 10 bases between the germline ends. The CDR3 is 14 amino acids. The CDR3 region is CASSLKGLHYGYTF. Here the CDR3 DNA reads TGTGCCAGCAGCTTGAAGGGACTCCACTATGGCTACACCTTC. Variable domain in full (rest from reference TRBV5-4 and TRBJ1-2): ETGVTQSPTHLIKTRGQQVTLRCSSQSGHNTVSWYQQALGQGPQFIFQYYREEENGRGNFPPRFSGLQFPNYSSELNVNALELDDSALYLCASSLKGLHYGYTFGSGTRLTVV.

The chain employs TRBV19 and TRBJ1-5; no clear D. Per germline, CDR1 LNHDA and CDR2 SQIVND (reference sequence). There are 13 residues in the CDR3. V was cut by 3 bases and J by 1 base, with 4 bases left in between. The CDR3 DNA reads as TGTGCCAGTAGTATTAGCAGCAATCAGCCCCAGCATTTT. As protein: CASSISSNQPQHF.

The chain carries TRBV6-1 and TRBJ2-5; 8 nucleotides line up with TRBD2. This CDR3 spans 16 amino acids. V was pared by 1 base and J by 5 bases, with 9 bases of the junction left unmatched. The germline V gene encodes CDR1 MNHNS and CDR2 SASEGT. CDR3 nucleotides: TGTGCCAGCAGTGAAGAGGTTAGCGGGACCTCGGAGACCCAGTACTTC. Its protein is CASSEEVSGTSETQYF.

This clone was observed a handful of times. The chain combines TRBV27 with TRBJ1-1; D may be TRBD1 (5 bases). CDR3 length: 14 amino acids. The germline V gene has CDR1 MNHEY and CDR2 SMNVEV (reference sequence). Trimming took 4 bases from V and 0 from J, leaving 9 bases between them. The CDR3 DNA follows: TGTGCCAGCAGTTCGACAGCAGTGAACACTGAAGCTTTCTTT. Translated: CASSSTAVNTEAFF.